Each of the 15 T cell receptor beta chains below was sequenced from the same sample in a study of blood T cell repertoires in COVID-19. The method was immunoSEQ multiplex PCR; TCRdb's version includes in-frame clones alone and lacks a portion of them. The sample yields some 29,000 clones, 84% seen once. Material: peripheral blood. The receptors originated from a man older than 75 with active COVID-19.

The chain couples TRBV18 to TRBJ1-1; 11 bases line up with TRBD1. CDR3 length equals 16 residues. Germline V gene sequence: CDR1 KGHSH, CDR2 LQKENI. V dropped 9 bases and J dropped 0; count of bases not matched to a gene: 9. The CDR3 here is CASRTGTGGVNTEAFF. CDR3 DNA: TGTGCCAGTCGGACCGGGACAGGGGGAGTGAACACTGAAGCTTTCTTT.

The chain is built from TRBV18 and TRBJ1-5; D is unresolved. Germline CDR1 KGHSH, CDR2 LQKENI. This CDR3 is built from 14 residues. Trimming shortened V by 4 bases and J by 0 bases, and 7 bases separated the two germline ends. The CDR3 protein is CASSLSNSNQPQHF. CDR3 nucleotide sequence: TGTGCCAGCTCACTTTCCAATAGCAATCAGCCCCAGCATTTT.

J is TRBJ2-3 and V is TRBV30; no reliable D call. The CDR3 spans 12 residues. Trimming left V 5 bases short and J 6 bases short, with 12 bases between. Germline V gives CDR1 GTSNPN, CDR2 SVGIG (reference sequence). The CDR3 loop reads CAWPIDVDTQYF. As DNA, the CDR3 is TGTGCCTGGCCCATAGATGTGGATACGCAGTATTTT.

V usage is TRBV5-6 and J usage is TRBJ1-2, with a possible D match to TRBD1 (5 bases). In germline, CDR1 is SGHDT, CDR2 YYEEEE. Trimming cost V 7 bases and J 3 bases, with 13 bases left between them. The CDR3 totals 13 residues. The CDR3 DNA sequence: TGTGCCAGCTCCAAGGACATGGACTATGGCTACACCTTC. Its protein product is CASSKDMDYGYTF.

The chain links TRBV13 to TRBJ2-7; 7 bases match TRBD1. CDR1 is PRHDT and CDR2 is FYEKMQ in the germline V gene (reference sequence). CDR3 size: 13 residues. Trimming cost V 3 bases and J 6 bases; bases outside gene matches: 5. CDR3: CASSFRGPSEQYF. CDR3 nucleotides: TGTGCCAGCAGCTTTAGGGGGCCGAGCGAGCAGTACTTC.

This clone was seen more than once but under ten times. This sequence joins TRBV24-1 and TRBJ2-5; no clear D. The germline gives CDR1 KGHDR, CDR2 SFDVKD. This CDR3 comprises 13 residues. With 5 bases removed from V and 2 bases from J, the gap between germline ends came to 8 bases. CDR3 loop: CATSGGPQETQYF. The CDR3, as DNA: TGTGCCACCAGTGGAGGCCCTCAAGAGACCCAGTACTTC.

CDR3 DNA sequence: TGTGCCAGCAGTGAAGCGAGGAACTATGGCTACACCTTC. Amino acid sequence: CASSEARNYGYTF. V gene TRBV6-1 combines with J gene TRBJ1-2, with D uncertain. Per germline, CDR1 MNHNS and CDR2 SASEGT. V lost 0 bases and J 2 bases, leaving 4 bases between the germline ends. The CDR3 runs to 13 residues.

V is TRBV7-9 and J is TRBJ2-1, with 7 nucleotides matching TRBD2. V was pared by 0 bases and J by 6 bases, with 8 bases of the junction left unmatched. Germline-derived CDR1 and CDR2 are SEHNR and FQNEAQ (reference sequence). This CDR3 is built from 16 residues. The CDR3 here is CASSLAVVTSRNEQFF. DNA of the CDR3: TGTGCCAGCAGCTTAGCGGTAGTGACTAGCCGCAATGAGCAGTTCTTC.

This clone has only one observation. This CDR3 reads CASSVDRGTADTQYF. As DNA, the CDR3 is TGTGCCAGCAGCGTAGACAGGGGAACGGCAGATACGCAGTATTTT. This rearrangement joins TRBV9 to TRBJ2-3, with 7 bases matching TRBD1. The germline CDR1 and CDR2 sequences are SGDLS and YYNGEE. Trimming removed 0 bases from V and 4 bases from J; junction bases left unmatched: 5. The CDR3 extends over 15 amino acids.

The chain joins TRBV6-5 to TRBJ1-2, with 9 bases matching TRBD1. Germline-derived CDR1 and CDR2 are MNHEY and SVGAGI. The CDR3 spans 14 residues. The ends lost 6 bases at V and 8 bases at J; junction bases unmatched: 10. CDR3 residues: CASRGLQGARGYTF. The CDR3 DNA sequence: TGTGCCAGCAGGGGATTACAGGGGGCGCGAGGCTACACCTTC.

This chain joins TRBV3-1 (or the pseudogene TRBV3-2) and TRBJ2-5; maybe TRBD2 (5 bases). V was shortened by 6 bases and J by 7 bases, with 15 bases between the two germline ends. The CDR3 runs 13 residues. Germline values: CDR1 LGHDT, CDR2 YNNKEL (reference sequence). CDR3 nucleotides: TGTGCCAGCAGTCTGGACTCGGCGGGGACCCAGTACTTC. This encodes CASSLDSAGTQYF.

The chain employs TRBV12-5 and TRBJ2-1, with a weak D call TRBD2 (6 bases). Deletions cut 1 base from V and 3 bases from J, with 19 bases between. The CDR3 loop spans 18 amino acids. Germline V lookup: CDR1 LGHNT, CDR2 FRNRAP. CDR3 in DNA: TGTGCTAGTGGTTTGGCTACCCGTGGACTAAGGGTCTACAATGAGCAGTTCTTC. Translation gives CASGLATRGLRVYNEQFF.

This clone was seen more than once but under ten times. The chain joins TRBV19 to TRBJ2-4, with a tentative D call TRBD2 (7 bases). CDR3 length equals 17 residues. Trimming pared 2 bases from V and 3 bases from J, leaving 17 bases between. From germline, CDR1 is LNHDA and CDR2 SQIVND (reference sequence). The CDR3 loop is CASSIPGGARGKNIQYF. As DNA, the CDR3 is TGTGCCAGTAGTATACCGGGGGGCGCCAGGGGCAAAAACATTCAGTACTTC.

To note about this clone: Other DNA sequences in the sample encode the same CDR3. The rearrangement links TRBV2 to TRBJ2-1, with D possibly being TRBD1 (6 bases). Deletions cut 2 bases from V and 1 base from J, with 6 bases between. CDR1 and CDR2 from the germline V gene are SNHLY and FYNNEI. The CDR3 has 14 amino acids. CDR3 protein: CASSEQGSYNEQFF. For the CDR3, the DNA is TGTGCCAGCAGTGAACAGGGGTCCTACAATGAGCAGTTCTTC.

This chain uses TRBV6-5 with TRBJ2-3, with D tentatively TRBD2 (5 bases). The V end lost 2 bases, the J end lost 0 bases, and 6 bases lay between the germline ends. Per the germline V gene, CDR1 is MNHEY and CDR2 is SVGAGI. The CDR3 has 14 amino acids. The CDR3 region is CASSYRGSTDTQYF. The CDR3 DNA reads as TGTGCCAGCAGTTACCGAGGGAGCACAGATACGCAGTATTTT.